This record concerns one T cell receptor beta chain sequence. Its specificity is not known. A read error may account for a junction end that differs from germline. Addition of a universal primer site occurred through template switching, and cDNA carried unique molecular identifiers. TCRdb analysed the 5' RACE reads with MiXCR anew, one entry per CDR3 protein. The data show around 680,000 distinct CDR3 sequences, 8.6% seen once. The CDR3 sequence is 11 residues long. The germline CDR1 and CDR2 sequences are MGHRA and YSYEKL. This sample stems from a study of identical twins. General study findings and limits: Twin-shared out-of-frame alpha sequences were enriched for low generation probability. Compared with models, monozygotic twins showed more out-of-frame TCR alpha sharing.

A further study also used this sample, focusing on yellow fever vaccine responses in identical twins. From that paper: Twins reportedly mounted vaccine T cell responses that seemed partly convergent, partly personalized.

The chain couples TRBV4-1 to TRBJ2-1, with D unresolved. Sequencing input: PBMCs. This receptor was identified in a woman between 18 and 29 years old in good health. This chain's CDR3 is CAGSQANEQFF. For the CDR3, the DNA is TGCGCCGGCAGCCAAGCAAATGAGCAGTTCTTC.